This is a list of T cell receptor beta chains from one sample in a study of patients and donors after allogeneic stem cell transplantation. TCRdb fed the RT-PCR reads into MiXCR, producing one record per CDR3 protein. This table holds about 400,000 distinct CDR3 sequences, 16% found once. Sequences were obtained from blood, either unsorted or a sorted T cell fraction (not recorded which). These receptors were taken from a human donor who was either an allogeneic HSCT recipient or a stem cell or donor lymphocyte infusion donor (not recorded which). It is not recorded whose cells these are; they may come from a transplant donor. The CDR3 runs from the conserved cysteine through the conserved F or W. A D gene is named only where the DNA matches it firmly. Clone sizes are given selectively: once, few, many, or a class where the clone is expanded.

v_call: TRBV6-5; j_call: TRBJ1-1; d_call: TRBD1; clone_size: .; cdr3_nt: TGTGCCAGCAGTTACCCCGACAGGGGAGCTGAAGCTTTCTTT; cdr3_aa: CASSYPDRGAEAFF
v_call: TRBV5-7; j_call: TRBJ1-2; d_call: TRBD1; clone_size: few; cdr3_nt: TGTGCCAGCAGCTTGCGAGGCACTAGGACAGGGGATGGCTACACCTTC; cdr3_aa: CASSLRGTRTGDGYTF
v_call: TRBV28; j_call: TRBJ1-2; d_call: .; clone_size: many; cdr3_nt: TGTGCCAGCAGTTTAGAAATCGAGGGAACTGATGGCTACACCTTC; cdr3_aa: CASSLEIEGTDGYTF
v_call: TRBV24-1; j_call: TRBJ2-3; d_call: .; clone_size: .; cdr3_nt: TGTGCCACCAGTGATTTGAGCGCAGCGGCAATGGGCACAGATACGCAGTATTTT; cdr3_aa: CATSDLSAAAMGTDTQYF
v_call: TRBV29-1; j_call: TRBJ2-7; d_call: TRBD1; clone_size: many; cdr3_nt: TGCAGCGTTCGACGAGGGACAGGGGCCTACGAGCAGTACTTC; cdr3_aa: CSVRRGTGAYEQYF
v_call: TRBV24-1; j_call: TRBJ2-2; d_call: .; clone_size: .; cdr3_nt: TGTGCCACCAGTGACAGGAGCATATCGAACACCGGGGAGCTGTTTTTT; cdr3_aa: CATSDRSISNTGELFF
v_call: TRBV6-1; j_call: TRBJ2-1; d_call: TRBD2; clone_size: .; cdr3_nt: TGTGCCAGCGTCAGACTAGCGGGAGGTCGCTACAATGAGCAGTTCTTC; cdr3_aa: CASVRLAGGRYNEQFF
v_call: TRBV2; j_call: TRBJ1-5; d_call: .; clone_size: few; cdr3_nt: TGTGCCAGCAGTGAGAGGGTTCAGCCCCAGCATTTT; cdr3_aa: CASSERVQPQHF
v_call: TRBV7-9; j_call: TRBJ2-4; d_call: .; clone_size: .; cdr3_nt: TGTGCCAGCAGCCCCGGTAAAGGGGGGGTCAAAAACATTCAGTACTTC; cdr3_aa: CASSPGKGGVKNIQYF
v_call: TRBV12-3/TRBV12-4; j_call: TRBJ1-2; d_call: TRBD1; clone_size: .; cdr3_nt: TGTGCCAGCAGTTTACGACAGGGAGTTAACTATGGCTACACCTTC; cdr3_aa: CASSLRQGVNYGYTF
v_call: TRBV5-1; j_call: TRBJ2-2; d_call: .; clone_size: .; cdr3_nt: TGCGCCAGCAGCTTGCCTAGTATCCTTAACGGGGAGCTGTTTTTT; cdr3_aa: CASSLPSILNGELFF
v_call: TRBV7-9; j_call: TRBJ2-7; d_call: .; clone_size: many; cdr3_nt: TGTGCCAGCAGCTTCGACATTTCCTACGAGCAGTACTTC; cdr3_aa: CASSFDISYEQYF
v_call: TRBV3-1; j_call: TRBJ2-5; d_call: .; clone_size: .; cdr3_nt: TGTGCCAGCAGCCTCATGCAGGGGAGAGAGACCCAGTACTTC; cdr3_aa: CASSLMQGRETQYF
v_call: TRBV6-1; j_call: TRBJ2-1; d_call: TRBD1; clone_size: .; cdr3_nt: TGTGCCAGCAGTGCGGACAGGGGGCGATCCCTCCTAGCGGGACCTGAGCAGTTCTTC; cdr3_aa: CASSADRGRSLLAGPEQFF
v_call: TRBV5-1; j_call: TRBJ2-5; d_call: .; clone_size: many; cdr3_nt: TGCGCCAGCAGCTTCGGGGGAGAGACCCAGTACTTC; cdr3_aa: CASSFGGETQYF
v_call: TRBV19; j_call: TRBJ2-7; d_call: .; clone_size: .; cdr3_nt: TGTGCCAGTAGTGCGGACCCGGCGGCCTACGAGCAGTACTTC; cdr3_aa: CASSADPAAYEQYF
v_call: TRBV19; j_call: TRBJ2-1; d_call: .; clone_size: few; cdr3_nt: TGTGCCAGTAGTACCCCTTGGACCACCGGGGCCAATGAGCAGTTCTTC; cdr3_aa: CASSTPWTTGANEQFF
v_call: TRBV29-1; j_call: TRBJ2-2; d_call: .; clone_size: few; cdr3_nt: TGCAGCGCCCTAGGAGGGGCGACCACCGGGGAGCTGTTTTTT; cdr3_aa: CSALGGATTGELFF
v_call: TRBV27; j_call: TRBJ1-5; d_call: .; clone_size: few; cdr3_nt: TGTGCCAGCAGTCACATGGATAGCAATCAGCCCCAGCATTTT; cdr3_aa: CASSHMDSNQPQHF
v_call: TRBV29-1; j_call: TRBJ1-2; d_call: .; clone_size: few; cdr3_nt: TGCAGCGTTGAACGGCAGGGCTACTATGGCTACACCTTC; cdr3_aa: CSVERQGYYGYTF
v_call: TRBV5-1; j_call: TRBJ2-7; d_call: .; clone_size: .; cdr3_nt: TGCGCCAGCAGCATGCGCGATCGAGCCCTGGTCTACGAGCAGTACTTC; cdr3_aa: CASSMRDRALVYEQYF
v_call: TRBV20-1; j_call: TRBJ2-7; d_call: TRBD1; clone_size: few; cdr3_nt: TGCAGTGCTAGAGATAAGACAGGGGGCCACGAGCAGTACTTC; cdr3_aa: CSARDKTGGHEQYF
v_call: TRBV6-5; j_call: TRBJ2-7; d_call: TRBD1; clone_size: .; cdr3_nt: TGTGCCAGCAGTTACCTTGGGACAGGGGTCCCCGAGCAGTACTTC; cdr3_aa: CASSYLGTGVPEQYF
v_call: TRBV12-3/TRBV12-4; j_call: TRBJ2-5; d_call: TRBD1; clone_size: .; cdr3_nt: TGTGCCAGCAGTTTAAGACAGGGAGTGGAGACCCAGTACTTC; cdr3_aa: CASSLRQGVETQYF
v_call: TRBV3-1; j_call: TRBJ2-1; d_call: TRBD2; clone_size: .; cdr3_nt: TGTGCCAGCAGCACAGCGGGGGGGCCCTACAATGAGCAGTTCTTC; cdr3_aa: CASSTAGGPYNEQFF
v_call: TRBV6-1; j_call: TRBJ1-1; d_call: TRBD1; clone_size: few; cdr3_nt: TGTGCCAGCAGGATGGACAGGGTTAGTGAAGCTTTCTTT; cdr3_aa: CASRMDRVSEAFF
v_call: TRBV27; j_call: TRBJ1-2; d_call: .; clone_size: few; cdr3_nt: TGTGCCAGCAGCCGAAAACGGCAGGCCCTTTTTAACTATGGCTACACCTTC; cdr3_aa: CASSRKRQALFNYGYTF
v_call: TRBV28; j_call: TRBJ1-5; d_call: .; clone_size: .; cdr3_nt: TGTGCCAGCAGCCTAAGTGGGTTAAATCAGCCCCAGCATTTT; cdr3_aa: CASSLSGLNQPQHF
v_call: TRBV15; j_call: TRBJ1-2; d_call: .; clone_size: .; cdr3_nt: TGTGCCACCAGCCGCAGGACATATGGCTACACCTTC; cdr3_aa: CATSRRTYGYTF
v_call: TRBV7-2; j_call: TRBJ2-5; d_call: TRBD2; clone_size: few; cdr3_nt: TGTGCCAGCAGCTTAGCGCGGACTAGGGCTGAGACCCAGTACTTC; cdr3_aa: CASSLARTRAETQYF
v_call: TRBV9; j_call: TRBJ2-1; d_call: TRBD2; clone_size: few; cdr3_nt: TGTGCCAGCAGCGTGATAGCGGGGTCGGATGAGCAGTTCTTC; cdr3_aa: CASSVIAGSDEQFF
v_call: TRBV12-3/TRBV12-4; j_call: TRBJ1-4; d_call: .; clone_size: .; cdr3_nt: TGTGCCAGCATGGGGGAAGCAACTAATGAAAAACTGTTTTTT; cdr3_aa: CASMGEATNEKLFF
v_call: TRBV7-9; j_call: TRBJ2-1; d_call: .; clone_size: few; cdr3_nt: TGTGCCAGCAGCTTAGGAGCGGCCCAGGGGGGGTATTTCTTC; cdr3_aa: CASSLGAAQGGYFF
v_call: TRBV12-3/TRBV12-4; j_call: TRBJ2-7; d_call: TRBD2; clone_size: many; cdr3_nt: TGTGCCAGCAGCCCGGGAGGGGGGAGTCGATACGAGCAGTACTTC; cdr3_aa: CASSPGGGSRYEQYF
v_call: TRBV20-1; j_call: TRBJ2-5; d_call: TRBD2; clone_size: few; cdr3_nt: TGCAGTGCCGGGACTAGCGGATTCTACCAAGAGACCCAGTACTTC; cdr3_aa: CSAGTSGFYQETQYF
v_call: TRBV6-5; j_call: TRBJ2-7; d_call: TRBD1; clone_size: few; cdr3_nt: TGTGCCACGTGGACAGGGGCCTACGAGCAGTACTTC; cdr3_aa: CATWTGAYEQYF
v_call: TRBV20-1; j_call: TRBJ2-5; d_call: .; clone_size: few; cdr3_nt: TGCAGTGCCCGTACGGGGGCGGGAGAGACCCAGTACTTC; cdr3_aa: CSARTGAGETQYF
v_call: TRBV4-3; j_call: TRBJ2-1; d_call: TRBD2; clone_size: .; cdr3_nt: TGCGCCAGCAGCACCCGACTAGCGGGGGGGCATAGCTCCTACAATGAGCAGTTCTTC; cdr3_aa: CASSTRLAGGHSSYNEQFF
v_call: TRBV15; j_call: TRBJ1-2; d_call: .; clone_size: few; cdr3_nt: TGTGCCACCAGCAGAGACCCTGGGGCGCAGGACTATGGCTACACCTTC; cdr3_aa: CATSRDPGAQDYGYTF
v_call: TRBV20-1; j_call: TRBJ2-7; d_call: .; clone_size: .; cdr3_nt: TGCAGTGCTGAGACTATACGGGCGGAGCAGTACTTC; cdr3_aa: CSAETIRAEQYF
v_call: TRBV20-1; j_call: TRBJ2-2; d_call: TRBD2; clone_size: .; cdr3_nt: TGCAGTGCTAGGGGTAGCGGGGGGGCCGGGGAGCTGTTTTTT; cdr3_aa: CSARGSGGAGELFF
v_call: TRBV24-1; j_call: TRBJ2-1; d_call: TRBD1; clone_size: .; cdr3_nt: TGTGCCACCAGTGAAGCTGACAGGGGGCGAAGGGGTGAGCAGTTCTTC; cdr3_aa: CATSEADRGRRGEQFF
v_call: TRBV30; j_call: TRBJ2-7; d_call: .; clone_size: .; cdr3_nt: TGTGCCTGGAGCGAGGGGTCAGCCTACGAGCAGTACTTC; cdr3_aa: CAWSEGSAYEQYF
v_call: TRBV12-3/TRBV12-4; j_call: TRBJ1-2; d_call: .; clone_size: few; cdr3_nt: TGTGCCAGCAGCCAAAGAGGGTCGGCTAACTATGGCTACACCTTC; cdr3_aa: CASSQRGSANYGYTF
v_call: TRBV20-1; j_call: TRBJ1-6; d_call: .; clone_size: few; cdr3_nt: TGCAGTGCTAGGTATAATTCACCCCTCCACTTT; cdr3_aa: CSARYNSPLHF